The 27 T cell receptor beta chains given below trace back to one sample, sequenced in a study of shared clonotypes between healthy human individuals (TCRdb year 2020). Library preparation used the immunoSEQ multiplex PCR assay. Imported from immuneACCESS, the table was reduced by TCRdb to in-frame sequences with V and J called. These copies leave out some clones; in studies compared against another copy, an unresolved V gene accounts for under half, and the cause of the remainder is not known. For this sample there are about 1.1 million clones; about 84% appear just once. In total, the top ten clones hold around 0.61% of the sample. The sample taken for sequencing was memory CD4+ T cells from PBMCs. According to the study, the label for this sample's cell subset or site signals: CD45RA-negative fraction. The receptor source for this set is a man younger than 35 in good health. Some clones in this sample may be carry-over from other donors' samples.

This chain links TRBV19 with TRBJ2-3; D gene uncertain. V was shortened by 4 bases and J by 3 bases, with 8 bases between the two germline ends. The CDR3 has 13 residues. Germline V lookup: CDR1 LNHDA, CDR2 SQIVND (reference sequence). The CDR3 DNA reads as TGTGCCAGTAGTACCTCGCGTACAGATACGCAGTATTTT. Its protein is CASSTSRTDTQYF.

V usage is TRBV7-9 and J usage is TRBJ1-3; 7 bases are a match to TRBD1. CDR3 length: 16 amino acids. The junction had 8 bases not matched to a gene; V was cut back by 6 bases and J by 0 bases. Germline V gene data show CDR1 as SEHNR and CDR2 as FQNEAQ (reference sequence). The CDR3 coding sequence is TGTGCCAGCAGTCTTCCGGGACAGCCCTCTGGAAACACCATATATTTT. Amino acid sequence: CASSLPGQPSGNTIYF.

This rearrangement joins TRBV2 to TRBJ1-5; 7 bases agree with TRBD1. J gave up 9 bases and V 2 bases, and 10 bases lay outside the gene matches. The germline CDR1 and CDR2 sequences are SNHLY and FYNNEI. The CDR3 extends over 15 amino acids. Here the CDR3 DNA reads TGTGCCAGCAGTGAACAAGGGGGCTTCGGCAGGCCCCAGCATTTT. This codes for CASSEQGGFGRPQHF.

This clone was observed once. J is TRBJ2-1 and V is TRBV2; 13 positions match TRBD2. Germline assignment: CDR1 SNHLY and CDR2 FYNNEI. This CDR3 has 17 residues. Losses at the gene ends were 8 bases for V and 8 bases for J; bases not matched to a gene: 15. The CDR3 DNA sequence: TGTGCCAGCGGAAAGGGGGGACTAGCGGGAACGTCGGATGAGCAGTTCTTC. Its protein is CASGKGGLAGTSDEQFF.

The chain has TRBV7-3 and TRBJ2-3; either TRBD1 or TRBD2 may fit D (6 bases each). The CDR3 has 15 residues. Per the germline V gene, CDR1 is SGHTA and CDR2 is FQGTGA. Deletions cut 4 bases from V and 0 bases from J, with 11 bases between. CDR3 loop: CASSSGAFSTDTQYF. Written as DNA, the CDR3 is TGTGCCAGCAGCTCGGGGGCGTTTAGCACAGATACGCAGTATTTT.

The CDR3 is CASSELRVAYEQYF. In DNA, the CDR3 is TGTGCCAGCAGTGAACTTCGGGTAGCCTACGAGCAGTACTTC. V is TRBV2 and J is TRBJ2-7; D is unclear. The CDR3 runs to 14 residues. The V gene lost 2 bases and the J gene lost 2 bases, with 10 bases spanning the gap. Germline CDR1 is SNHLY and CDR2 is FYNNEI.

This rearrangement joins TRBV6-6 to TRBJ2-7, with 7 bases aligning to TRBD1. Germline-derived CDR1 and CDR2 are MNHNY and SVGAGI (reference sequence). V lost 6 bases and J lost 4; bases outside the gene matches: 12. The CDR3 has 15 amino acids. The CDR3 DNA is TGTGCCAGCAGGGTCTCTATAGGGGGCCCGTACGAGCAGTACTTC. Translated, it gives CASRVSIGGPYEQYF.

The chain has TRBV14 and TRBJ1-2; 7 positions agree with TRBD1. CDR3 length: 16 residues. Germline CDR1 is SGHDN and CDR2 is FVKESK. J lost 8 bases, V lost 1 base, and 13 bases had no gene match. This CDR3 reads CASSQVRPTGLVGYTF. The CDR3 DNA is TGTGCCAGCAGCCAAGTCCGGCCGACAGGGCTTGTGGGCTACACCTTC.

The chain links TRBV5-5 to TRBJ2-2, with D tentatively TRBD1 (6 bases). The CDR3 totals 17 residues. The ends were cut back, 4 bases at V and 5 bases at J, with 21 bases in the middle. CDR1 SGHKS and CDR2 YYEKEE come from the germline V gene (reference sequence). The CDR3 coding sequence is TGTGCCAGCAGCCAGGGGCCCAAGCGACGAACAACCGGGGAGCTGTTTTTT. Residues: CASSQGPKRRTTGELFF.

The chain joins TRBV7-8 to TRBJ1-3; no clear D gene. The V gene lost 1 base and the J gene lost 8 bases, with 12 bases spanning the gap. The CDR3 length is 14 residues. Germline V gene lookup returns CDR1 SGHVS and CDR2 FQNEAQ. CDR3 DNA: TGTGCCAGCAGCTTAGAGGCAGGAACACACACCATATATTTT. It translates to CASSLEAGTHTIYF.

V gene TRBV7-8 combines with J gene TRBJ1-1; D call uncertain. The CDR3 has 13 amino acids. Germline lookup yields CDR1 SGHVS and CDR2 FQNEAQ. Trimming cost V 4 bases and J 5 bases, with 11 bases left between them. The CDR3 region is CASSSPPGTEAFF. CDR3 coding DNA: TGTGCCAGCAGCTCCCCTCCGGGGACTGAAGCTTTCTTT.

This clone was counted at least ten times. The rearrangement links TRBV25-1 to TRBJ2-7; no clear D. Germline assignment: CDR1 MGHDK and CDR2 SYGVNS. V lost 0 bases and J lost 4, with 4 bases in between. The CDR3 consists of 12 residues. For the CDR3, the DNA is TGTGCCAGCAGTGAATATAGTTACGAGCAGTACTTC. This codes for CASSEYSYEQYF.

CDR3 protein: CASSQRQGGGELFF. The CDR3 DNA is TGCGCCAGCAGCCAACGACAGGGCGGCGGGGAGCTGTTTTTT. The rearrangement links TRBV4-1 to TRBJ2-2; TRBD1 agrees at 7 bases. Germline loops: CDR1 MGHRA, CDR2 YSYEKL. V lost 2 bases to trimming and J lost 7 bases; unmatched junction nucleotides: 4. This CDR3 is built from 14 residues.

This chain joins TRBV5-1 and TRBJ1-4, with 8 bases aligning to TRBD1. The CDR3 runs 14 residues. V gave up 7 bases and J gave up 7 bases; unmatched junction bases: 9. Germline loops: CDR1 SGHRS, CDR2 YFSETQ. CDR3 loop: CASGPGQGGEKLFF. The CDR3 region has the DNA TGCGCCAGCGGCCCTGGACAGGGCGGTGAAAAACTGTTTTTT.

In the case of this clone: Different DNA sequences within this sample yield the same CDR3. The gene calls are TRBV5-3 and TRBJ2-7; the match to TRBD1 covers 9 bases. TRBV5-3 is identified as an open reading frame with a role that is uncertain. The CDR3 spans 14 residues. The ends lost 0 bases at V and 7 bases at J; junction bases unmatched: 5. The chain's CDR3 is CARSLDDRGSEQYF. CDR3 DNA: TGTGCCAGAAGCTTGGATGACAGGGGGTCGGAGCAGTACTTC.

The CDR3, as DNA: TGTGCCAGCAGCGTCAGCGGGGCTTCGCGGAACACCATATATTTT. Protein product: CASSVSGASRNTIYF. The chain carries TRBV7-8 and TRBJ1-3; maybe TRBD1 (5 bases). The V gene lost 5 bases and the J gene lost 7 bases, with 18 bases spanning the gap. CDR1 and CDR2 from the germline V gene are SGHVS and FQNEAQ. The CDR3 consists of 15 residues.

V is TRBV29-1 and J is TRBJ2-1, with D unclear. V gave up 0 bases and J gave up 4 bases, with 7 bases separating them. The CDR3 covers 13 residues. CDR1 is SQVTM and CDR2 is ANQGSEA in the germline V gene. The CDR3 coding sequence is TGCAGCGTTGAAGATGTCGGGTACAATGAGCAGTTCTTC. Amino acids: CSVEDVGYNEQFF.

This clone was seen at least ten times. The gene calls are TRBV6-1 and TRBJ2-5, with TRBD2 as a possible D gene (5 bases). The CDR3 has 13 residues. Germline assignment: CDR1 MNHNS and CDR2 SASEGT. With 4 bases removed from V and 2 bases from J, the gap between germline ends came to 8 bases. For the CDR3, the DNA is TGTGCCAGCAGTGCCGAGGGACAAGAGACCCAGTACTTC. Translation gives CASSAEGQETQYF.

This clone was detected ten times or more. The chain carries TRBV2 and TRBJ2-7; 12 bases fit TRBD2. The V gene's germline CDR1 is SNHLY and CDR2 FYNNEI. J lost 3 bases, V lost 6 bases, and 3 bases had no gene match. There are 14 residues in the CDR3. The CDR3 sequence: CASRMTSGGYEQYF. Here the CDR3 DNA reads TGTGCCAGCAGAATGACTAGCGGGGGCTACGAGCAGTACTTC.

The V call is TRBV7-2, the J call TRBJ1-3, with 7 nucleotides matching TRBD1. The germline CDR1 and CDR2 sequences are SGHTA and FQGNSA. The CDR3 loop spans 14 amino acids. Trimming at V came to 5 bases and at J to 4 bases, leaving 5 bases not matched to a gene. CDR3 residues: CASSPTGDGNTIYF. The CDR3 nucleotides are TGTGCCAGCAGCCCAACAGGGGACGGAAACACCATATATTTT.

Concerning this clone itself: Possible read error: a much larger clone is one base away. The chain recombines TRBV28 with TRBJ2-7, with D tentatively TRBD2 (5 bases). Per the germline V gene, CDR1 is MDHEN and CDR2 is SYDVKM. The CDR3 contains 15 residues. V dropped 2 bases and J dropped 3 bases, with 14 bases sitting between them. CDR3 in amino acids: CASSLPGGTDYEQYF. CDR3 DNA: TGTGCCAGCAGTTTACCTGGAGGTACAGACTACGAGCAGTACTTC.

This chain links TRBV15 with TRBJ2-7; D is ambiguous. Germline V gene lookup returns CDR1 LNHNV and CDR2 YYDKDF (reference sequence). V was clipped by 3 bases and J by 3 bases, with 15 bases between them. CDR3 length equals 15 residues. The CDR3 reads CATSSAPGFFYEQYF. The CDR3 DNA reads as TGTGCCACCAGCAGTGCCCCCGGTTTTTTCTACGAGCAGTACTTC.

This clone was detected only once. The V call is TRBV9, the J call TRBJ2-5; a possible D gene is TRBD2 (6 bases). This CDR3 spans 14 amino acids. The germline V gene encodes CDR1 SGDLS and CDR2 YYNGEE. V was pared by 0 bases and J by 4 bases, with 10 bases between. CDR3 amino acids: CASSVATGLETQYF. The CDR3, as DNA: TGTGCCAGCAGCGTAGCTACGGGACTAGAGACCCAGTACTTC. The complete variable domain, with remaining parts taken from reference TRBV9 and TRBJ2-5, reads DSGVTQTPKHLITATGQRVTLRCSPRSGDLSVYWYQQSLDQGLQFLIQYYNGEERAKGNILERFSAQQFPDLHSELNLSSLELGDSALYFCASSVATGLETQYFGPGTRLLVL.

The chain uses TRBV7-3 and TRBJ2-7, with 10 nucleotides matching TRBD2. The CDR3 contains 17 residues. With V trimmed by 4 bases and J by 1 base, 10 bases remained unmatched. Germline assignment: CDR1 SGHTA and CDR2 FQGTGA. CDR3: CASSSYPSGSGSYEQYF. The CDR3 nucleotides are TGTGCCAGCAGCTCCTACCCTAGCGGGAGTGGTTCCTACGAGCAGTACTTC. The full variable domain, with the rest looked up from reference TRBV7-3 and TRBJ2-7, is GAGVSQTPSNKVTEKGKYVELRCDPISGHTALYWYRQSLGQGPEFLIYFQGTGAADDSGLPNDRFFAVRPEGSVSTLKIQRTERGDSAVYLCASSSYPSGSGSYEQYFGPGTRLTVT.

The chain combines TRBV28 with TRBJ2-1; D may be TRBD2 (7 bases). This CDR3 spans 21 amino acids. V lost 5 bases and J lost 6, with 35 bases in between. CDR1 is MDHEN and CDR2 is SYDVKM in the germline V gene. Written as DNA, the CDR3 is TGTGCCAGCAGTCAACAGGGAGTGGGAGGGGGAGGGCCTTTCCATCCCAATGAGCAGTTCTTC. This gives the protein CASSQQGVGGGGPFHPNEQFF.

As to this clone: Given a far larger clone just one base away, this is likely a sequencing read error. The chain uses TRBV5-1 and TRBJ2-5; 10 bases match TRBD2. The J call is uncertain, as TRBJ2-7 better fits the DNA end. This CDR3 has 17 amino acids. Per the germline V gene, CDR1 is SGHRS and CDR2 is YFSETQ. The CDR3 DNA reads as TGCGCCAGCAGCCTGGGACTCGGGACTAGCGCGACCTACGAGCAGTACTTC. The encoded protein is CASSLGLGTSATYEQYF.

The rearrangement links TRBV2 to TRBJ1-2, with D possibly TRBD1 on 5 matching bases. CDR1 and CDR2 from the germline V gene are SNHLY and FYNNEI. The CDR3 contains 14 residues. V was pared by 5 bases and J by 8 bases, with 18 bases between. CDR3 in amino acids: CASSRGSPSWGYTF. The CDR3 region has the DNA TGTGCCAGCAGTAGGGGCAGTCCGTCCTGGGGCTACACCTTC.